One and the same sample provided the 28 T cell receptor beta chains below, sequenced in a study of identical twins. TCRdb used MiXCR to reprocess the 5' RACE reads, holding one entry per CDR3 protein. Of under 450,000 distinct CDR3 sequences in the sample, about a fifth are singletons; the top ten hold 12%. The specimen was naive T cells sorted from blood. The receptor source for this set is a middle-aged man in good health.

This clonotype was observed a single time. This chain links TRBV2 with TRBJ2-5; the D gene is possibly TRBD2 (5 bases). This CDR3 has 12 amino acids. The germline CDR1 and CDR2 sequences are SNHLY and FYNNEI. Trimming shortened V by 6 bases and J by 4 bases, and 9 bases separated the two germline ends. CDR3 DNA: TGTGCCAGCAGGCTAGCAGGAGAGACCCAGTACTTC. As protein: CASRLAGETQYF.

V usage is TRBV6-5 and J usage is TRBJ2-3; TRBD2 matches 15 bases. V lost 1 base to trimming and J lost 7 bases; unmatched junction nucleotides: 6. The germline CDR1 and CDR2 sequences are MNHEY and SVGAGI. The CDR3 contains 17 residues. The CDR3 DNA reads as TGTGCCAGCAGTTACTACGGACTAGCGGGGGGGCCATATACGCAGTATTTT. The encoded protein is CASSYYGLAGGPYTQYF.

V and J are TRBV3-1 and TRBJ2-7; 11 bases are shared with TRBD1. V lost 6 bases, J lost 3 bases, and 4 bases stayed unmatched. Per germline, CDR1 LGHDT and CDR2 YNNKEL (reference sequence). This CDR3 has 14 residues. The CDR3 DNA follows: TGTGCCAGCAGGGGGACAGGGGGATTCTACGAGCAGTACTTC. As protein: CASRGTGGFYEQYF.

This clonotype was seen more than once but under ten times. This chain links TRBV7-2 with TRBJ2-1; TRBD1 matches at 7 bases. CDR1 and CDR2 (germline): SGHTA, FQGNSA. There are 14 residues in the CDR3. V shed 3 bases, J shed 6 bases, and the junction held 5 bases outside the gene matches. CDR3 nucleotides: TGTGCCAGCAGCTTTTCCCGGGACAGCAATGAGCAGTTCTTC. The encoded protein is CASSFSRDSNEQFF.

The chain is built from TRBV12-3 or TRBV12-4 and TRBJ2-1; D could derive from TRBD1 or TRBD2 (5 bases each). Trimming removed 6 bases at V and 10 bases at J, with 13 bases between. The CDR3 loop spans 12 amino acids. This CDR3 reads CASSGTPQEQFF. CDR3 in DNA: TGTGCCAGCAGCGGGACGCCCCAAGAGCAGTTCTTC.

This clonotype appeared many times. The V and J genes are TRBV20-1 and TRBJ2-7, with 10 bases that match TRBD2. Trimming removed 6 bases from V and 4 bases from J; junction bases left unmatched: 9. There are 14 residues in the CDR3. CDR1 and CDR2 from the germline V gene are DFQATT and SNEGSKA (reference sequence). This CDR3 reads CSAPLAGVEYEQYF. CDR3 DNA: TGCAGTGCACCTCTAGCGGGAGTGGAGTACGAGCAGTACTTC.

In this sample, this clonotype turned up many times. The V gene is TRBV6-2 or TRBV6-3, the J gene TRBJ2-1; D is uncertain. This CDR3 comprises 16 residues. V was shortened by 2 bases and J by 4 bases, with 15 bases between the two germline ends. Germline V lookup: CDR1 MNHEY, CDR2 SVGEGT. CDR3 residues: CASSYHTVRPYNEQFF. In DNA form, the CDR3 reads TGTGCCAGCAGTTACCATACGGTGCGGCCTTACAATGAGCAGTTCTTC.

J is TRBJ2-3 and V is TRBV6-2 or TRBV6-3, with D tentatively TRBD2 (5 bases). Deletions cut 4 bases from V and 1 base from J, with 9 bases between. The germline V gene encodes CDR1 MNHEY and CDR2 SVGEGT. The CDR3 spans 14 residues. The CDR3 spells CASSWSGRTDTQYF. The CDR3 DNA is TGTGCCAGCAGTTGGAGCGGTCGCACAGATACGCAGTATTTT.

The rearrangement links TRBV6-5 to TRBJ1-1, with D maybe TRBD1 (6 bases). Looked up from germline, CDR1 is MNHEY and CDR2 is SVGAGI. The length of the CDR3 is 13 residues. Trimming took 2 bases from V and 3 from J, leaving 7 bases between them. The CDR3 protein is CASSYNRDTEAFF. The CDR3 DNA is TGTGCCAGCAGTTACAACAGGGACACTGAAGCTTTCTTT.

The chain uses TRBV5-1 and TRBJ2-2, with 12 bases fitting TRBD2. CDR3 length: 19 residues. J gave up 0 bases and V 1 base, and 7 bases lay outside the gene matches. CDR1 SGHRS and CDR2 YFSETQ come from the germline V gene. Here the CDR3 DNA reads TGCGCCAGCAGCTTGCGAGGGACTAGCGGGCCCTCGAACACCGGGGAGCTGTTTTTT. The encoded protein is CASSLRGTSGPSNTGELFF.

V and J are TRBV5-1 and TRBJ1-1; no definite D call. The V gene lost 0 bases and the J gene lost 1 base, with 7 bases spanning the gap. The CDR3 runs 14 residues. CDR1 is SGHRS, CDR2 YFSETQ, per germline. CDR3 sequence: CASSLGPSNTEAFF. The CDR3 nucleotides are TGCGCCAGCAGCTTGGGACCGTCGAACACTGAAGCTTTCTTT.

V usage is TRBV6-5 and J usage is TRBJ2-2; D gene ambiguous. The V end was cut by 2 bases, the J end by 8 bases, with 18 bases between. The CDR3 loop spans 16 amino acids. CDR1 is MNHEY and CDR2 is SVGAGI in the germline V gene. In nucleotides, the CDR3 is TGTGCCAGCAGTTACGATGAGACCCCTAGGTGGGGGGAGCTGTTTTTT. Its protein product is CASSYDETPRWGELFF.

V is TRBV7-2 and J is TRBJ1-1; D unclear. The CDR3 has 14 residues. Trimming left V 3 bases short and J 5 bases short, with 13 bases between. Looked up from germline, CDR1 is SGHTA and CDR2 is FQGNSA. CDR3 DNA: TGTGCCAGCAGCTTCCAGGTTACCCGGACTGAAGCTTTCTTT. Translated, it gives CASSFQVTRTEAFF.

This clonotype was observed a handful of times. As DNA, the CDR3 is TGTGCCAGCAGCGGCAGCGATAATTCACCCCTCCACTTT. This codes for CASSGSDNSPLHF. The rearrangement joins TRBV9 to TRBJ1-6; D unresolved. Per germline, CDR1 SGDLS and CDR2 YYNGEE. V dropped 3 bases and J dropped 5 bases, with 6 bases sitting between them. CDR3 length equals 13 residues.

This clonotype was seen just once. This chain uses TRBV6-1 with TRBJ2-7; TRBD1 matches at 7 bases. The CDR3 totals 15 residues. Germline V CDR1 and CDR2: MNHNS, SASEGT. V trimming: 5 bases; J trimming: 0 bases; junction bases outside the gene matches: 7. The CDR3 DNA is TGTGCCAGCAGTCTCACAGGGGCCGACTCCTACGAGCAGTACTTC. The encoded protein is CASSLTGADSYEQYF.

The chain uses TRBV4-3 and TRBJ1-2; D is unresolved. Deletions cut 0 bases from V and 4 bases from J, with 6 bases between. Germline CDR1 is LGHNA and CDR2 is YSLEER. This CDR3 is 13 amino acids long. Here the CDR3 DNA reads TGCGCCAGCAGCCAAGATGTGGGCTATGGCTACACCTTC. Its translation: CASSQDVGYGYTF.

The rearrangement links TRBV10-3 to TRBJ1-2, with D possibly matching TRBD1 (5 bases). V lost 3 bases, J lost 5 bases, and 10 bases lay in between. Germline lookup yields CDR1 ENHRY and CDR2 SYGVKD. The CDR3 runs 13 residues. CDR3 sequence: CAISDNAGYGYTF. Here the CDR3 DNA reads TGTGCCATCAGTGATAACGCAGGGTATGGCTACACCTTC.

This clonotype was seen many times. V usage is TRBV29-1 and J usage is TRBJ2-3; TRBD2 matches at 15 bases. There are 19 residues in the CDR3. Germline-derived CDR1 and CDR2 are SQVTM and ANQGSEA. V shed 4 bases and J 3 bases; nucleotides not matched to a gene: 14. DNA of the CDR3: TGCAGCGTTGCTCGTCTTGGACTAGCGGGAGGGTCGGGGACAGATACGCAGTATTTT. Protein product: CSVARLGLAGGSGTDTQYF.

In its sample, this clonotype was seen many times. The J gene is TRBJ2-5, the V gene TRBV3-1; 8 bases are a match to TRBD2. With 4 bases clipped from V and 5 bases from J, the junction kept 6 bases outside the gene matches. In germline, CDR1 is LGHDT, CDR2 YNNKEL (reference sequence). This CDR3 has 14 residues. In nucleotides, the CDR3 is TGTGCCAGCAGCCGTAGCGGGATAGGGGAGACCCAGTACTTC. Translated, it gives CASSRSGIGETQYF.

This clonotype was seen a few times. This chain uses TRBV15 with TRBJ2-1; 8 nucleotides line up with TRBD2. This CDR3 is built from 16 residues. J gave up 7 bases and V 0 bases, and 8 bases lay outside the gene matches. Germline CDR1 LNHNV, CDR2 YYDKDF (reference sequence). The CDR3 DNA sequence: TGTGCCACCAGCAGAGAAGCAAGCGGGAGAGGGAATGAGCAGTTCTTC. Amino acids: CATSREASGRGNEQFF.

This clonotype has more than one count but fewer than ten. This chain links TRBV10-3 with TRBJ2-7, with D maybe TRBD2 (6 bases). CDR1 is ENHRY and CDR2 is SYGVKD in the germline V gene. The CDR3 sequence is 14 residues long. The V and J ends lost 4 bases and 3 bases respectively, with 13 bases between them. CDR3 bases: TGTGCCATCAGTGTAAGAGGAGGGGTCTACGAGCAGTACTTC. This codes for CAISVRGGVYEQYF.

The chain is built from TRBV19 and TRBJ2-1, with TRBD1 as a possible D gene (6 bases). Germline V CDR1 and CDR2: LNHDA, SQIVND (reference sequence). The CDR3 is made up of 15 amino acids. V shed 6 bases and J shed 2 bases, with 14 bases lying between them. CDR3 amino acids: CASRVTGHTYNEQFF. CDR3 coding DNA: TGTGCCAGTAGGGTGACGGGACATACCTACAATGAGCAGTTCTTC.

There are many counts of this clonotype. CDR3 sequence reads: CASSLGPGNTIYF. The DNA of the CDR3 is TGTGCCAGCAGCTTAGGTCCTGGAAACACCATATATTTT. The V gene is TRBV7-2, the J gene TRBJ1-3; D unresolved. This CDR3 region has 13 residues. Looked up from germline, CDR1 is SGHTA and CDR2 is FQGNSA. The ends were cut back, 1 base at V and 2 bases at J, with 3 bases in the middle.

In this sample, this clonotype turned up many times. The CDR3 spells CASSQDSRFQETQYF. DNA of the CDR3: TGCGCCAGCAGCCAAGATTCTCGGTTCCAAGAGACCCAGTACTTC. The chain uses TRBV4-1 and TRBJ2-5; no clear D. V lost 0 bases to trimming and J lost 1 base, with 9 bases between them. Germline V lookup: CDR1 MGHRA, CDR2 YSYEKL. The CDR3 is made up of 15 amino acids.

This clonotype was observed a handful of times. CDR3 residues: CSARVAGPTYEQYF. In DNA form, the CDR3 reads TGCAGTGCTAGAGTAGCGGGACCGACCTACGAGCAGTACTTC. This chain uses TRBV20-1 with TRBJ2-7, with TRBD2 matching over 8 bases. Per germline, CDR1 DFQATT and CDR2 SNEGSKA (reference sequence). Trimming at V came to 1 base and at J to 2 bases, leaving 4 bases not matched to a gene. The CDR3 contains 14 residues.

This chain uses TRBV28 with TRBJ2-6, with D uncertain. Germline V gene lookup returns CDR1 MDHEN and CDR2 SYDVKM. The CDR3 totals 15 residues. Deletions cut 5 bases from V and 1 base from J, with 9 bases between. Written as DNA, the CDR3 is TGTGCCAGCAGTGCCGATAGGTCTGGGGCCAACGTCCTGACTTTC. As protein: CASSADRSGANVLTF.

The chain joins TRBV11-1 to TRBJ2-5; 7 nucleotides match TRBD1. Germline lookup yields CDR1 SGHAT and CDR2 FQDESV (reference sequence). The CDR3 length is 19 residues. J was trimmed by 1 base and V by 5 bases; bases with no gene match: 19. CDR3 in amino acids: CASSLLGPTKGASQETQYF. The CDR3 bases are TGTGCCAGCAGCCTACTTGGTCCCACCAAGGGGGCCTCCCAAGAGACCCAGTACTTC.

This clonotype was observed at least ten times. The CDR3 protein is CASSDTRTGGGYEQYF. CDR3 coding DNA: TGTGCCAGCAGCGACACGCGGACAGGGGGCGGCTACGAGCAGTACTTC. This sequence joins TRBV7-2 and TRBJ2-7; 11 bases line up with TRBD1. The V gene end was trimmed by 5 bases and the J gene end by 3 bases; junction bases not matched to a gene: 9. The CDR3 consists of 16 residues. From germline, CDR1 is SGHTA and CDR2 FQGNSA. The complete variable domain, with remaining parts taken from reference TRBV7-2 and TRBJ2-7, reads GAGVSQSPSNKVTEKGKDVELRCDPISGHTALYWYRQSLGQGLEFLIYFQGNSAPDKSGLPSDRFSAERTGGSVSTLTIQRTQQEDSAVYLCASSDTRTGGGYEQYFGPGTRLTVT.